This T cell receptor (beta chain) originates from a study of T cell changes during pregnancy in multiple sclerosis. Germline values: CDR1 SGHRS, CDR2 YFSETQ. CDR3 length equals 13 residues. Sequenced by immunoSEQ multiplex PCR; TCRdb stores in-frame clones only, minus some. The sample records approximately 130,000 clones, roughly 97% being singletons. The sequences come from peripheral blood, collected after pregnancy. The gene calls are TRBV5-1 and TRBJ2-5, with D tentatively TRBD1 (6 bases). TRBJ2-7 explains the end of the DNA better; the J call may be wrong. This receptor was identified in a female donor with multiple sclerosis, enrolled in a pregnancy study. CDR3 bases: TGCGCCAGCCCTAGACAGGCTCCCAACGAGCAGTACTTC. Translated, it gives CASPRQAPNEQYF.